This TCR beta chain was observed in a study of human T cells and chemical hapten exposure. V was trimmed by 0 bases and J by 1 base, leaving 18 bases between them. This CDR3 has 18 residues. This clonotype showed up just a few times. TCRdb analysed the 5' RACE reads with MiXCR anew, one entry per CDR3 protein. The table includes under 150,000 distinct CDR3 sequences, around a fifth detected once. The starting material, unfractionated whole blood, was used for total RNA extraction. J is TRBJ1-1 and V is TRBV12-3 or TRBV12-4; D unclear. The receptor comes from a human donor in good health. CDR3 in amino acids: CASSLALGTRLQNTEAFF. CDR3 DNA: TGTGCCAGCAGTTTAGCGCTGGGCACGAGACTCCAGAACACTGAAGCTTTCTTT.